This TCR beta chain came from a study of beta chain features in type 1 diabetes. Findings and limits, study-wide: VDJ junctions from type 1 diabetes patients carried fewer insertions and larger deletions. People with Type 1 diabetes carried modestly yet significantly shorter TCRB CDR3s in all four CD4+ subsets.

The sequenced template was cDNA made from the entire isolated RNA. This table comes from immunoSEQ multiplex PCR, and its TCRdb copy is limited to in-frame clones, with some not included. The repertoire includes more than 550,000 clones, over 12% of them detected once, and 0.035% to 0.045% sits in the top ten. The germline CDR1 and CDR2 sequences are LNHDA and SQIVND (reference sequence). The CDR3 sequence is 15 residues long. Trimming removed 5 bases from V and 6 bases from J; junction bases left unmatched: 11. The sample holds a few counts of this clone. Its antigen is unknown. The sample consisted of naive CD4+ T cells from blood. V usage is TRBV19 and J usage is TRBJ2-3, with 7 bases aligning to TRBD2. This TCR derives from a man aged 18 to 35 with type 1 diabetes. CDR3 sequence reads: CASSQKAGMGDTQYF. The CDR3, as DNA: TGTGCCAGTAGTCAGAAAGCGGGGATGGGGGATACGCAGTATTTT.